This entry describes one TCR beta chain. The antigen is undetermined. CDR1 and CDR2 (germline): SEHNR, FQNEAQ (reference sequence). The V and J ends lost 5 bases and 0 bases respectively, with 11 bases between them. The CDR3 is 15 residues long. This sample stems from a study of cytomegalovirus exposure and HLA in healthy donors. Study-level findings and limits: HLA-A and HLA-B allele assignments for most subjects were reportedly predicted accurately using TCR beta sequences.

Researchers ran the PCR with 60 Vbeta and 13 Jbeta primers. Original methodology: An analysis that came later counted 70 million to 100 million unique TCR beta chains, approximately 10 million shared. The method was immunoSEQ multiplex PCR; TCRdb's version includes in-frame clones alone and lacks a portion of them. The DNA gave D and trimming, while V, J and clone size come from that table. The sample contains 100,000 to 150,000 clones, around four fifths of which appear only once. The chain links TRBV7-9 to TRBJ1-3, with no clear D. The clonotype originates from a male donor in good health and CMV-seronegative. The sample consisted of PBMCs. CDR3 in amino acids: CASSPRVLSGNTIYF. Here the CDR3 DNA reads TGTGCCAGCAGCCCCCGGGTCCTCTCTGGAAACACCATATATTTT.